The T cell receptor (beta chain) described here comes from a study of blood T cell repertoires in COVID-19. Sequencing was performed with immunoSEQ multiplex PCR; in TCRdb, only in-frame clones are kept and a portion is missing. The sample shows about 190,000 clones, around nine tenths of them seen only once. The TCR sequence derives from a woman aged 18-30 years who had recovered from COVID-19. The material sequenced was peripheral blood.

This CDR3 reads CASSQYRVDAKNIQYF. DNA of the CDR3: TGTGCCAGCAGCCAGTACAGGGTCGATGCCAAAAACATTCAGTACTTC. The chain uses TRBV21-1 and TRBJ2-4; TRBD1, the table's D call, was not compared with the DNA. TRBV21-1 is classified as a pseudogene. CDR3 length equals 16 residues.